Below, 27 T cell receptor beta chains from the same sample are listed, as sequenced in a study of OX40 agonist ivuxolimab in advanced cancers. The method was immunoSEQ multiplex PCR; TCRdb's version includes in-frame clones alone and lacks a portion of them. The repertoire consists of roughly 8,700 clones, with around 90% occurring once and the leading ten covering 4% to 5.5%. This material consisted of CD4+ or CD8+ T cells sorted from blood, taken in a trial of the OX40 agonist ivuxolimab. These receptors were taken from an adult with an advanced solid tumor such as melanoma, head and neck, liver or kidney cancer.

The DNA of the CDR3 is TGTGCCAGCACTACAGGCGGTGAGACCCAGTACTTC. Translating it yields CASTTGGETQYF. The V gene is TRBV2, the J gene TRBJ2-5; TRBD1 is a possible D gene (5 bases). CDR3 length equals 12 residues. Trimming shortened V by 7 bases and J by 5 bases, and 11 bases separated the two germline ends. Germline CDR1 reads SNHLY; CDR2 reads FYNNEI.

This chain connects TRBV21-1 to TRBJ2-7. TRBV21-1 is marked as a pseudogene. The CDR3 is 19 amino acids. The CDR3 spells CASSLRDTRSRLRAYEQYV. The DNA of the CDR3 is TGTGCCAGCAGCTTGCGGGACACAAGAAGTCGACTAAGGGCCTACGAGCAGTACGTC.

This clone is large in the sample. The rearrangement joins TRBV7-9 to TRBJ1-1; no clear D. V shed 2 bases and J shed 0 bases, with 13 bases lying between them. Germline-derived CDR1 and CDR2 are SEHNR and FQNEAQ (reference sequence). The CDR3 has 16 amino acids. The CDR3 DNA sequence: TGTGCCAGCAGCTTAATCCCTGTCAACATGAACACTGAAGCTTTCTTT. This codes for CASSLIPVNMNTEAFF.

The J gene is TRBJ2-3, the V gene TRBV6-5, with a weak D call TRBD2 (5 bases). The CDR3 runs to 13 residues. Germline CDR1 and CDR2: MNHEY and SVGAGI. The V end lost 10 bases, the J end lost 0 bases, and 11 bases lay between the germline ends. CDR3 coding DNA: TGTGCCACCCTCTCGGGAAGCACAGATACGCAGTATTTT. Translation: CATLSGSTDTQYF.

CDR3 amino acids: CASSIYGRATDTQYF. CDR3 DNA sequence: TGTGCCAGTAGTATTTACGGGAGAGCGACAGATACGCAGTATTTT. This chain links TRBV19 with TRBJ2-3, with TRBD2 as a possible D gene (6 bases). From germline, CDR1 is LNHDA and CDR2 SQIVND (reference sequence). The CDR3 is 15 amino acids. Trimming removed 3 bases at V and 3 bases at J, with 13 bases between.

The chain employs TRBV6-5 and TRBJ1-2; 7 bases fit TRBD1. The germline gives CDR1 MNHEY, CDR2 SVGAGI. The CDR3 covers 13 residues. J was trimmed by 3 bases and V by 2 bases; bases with no gene match: 0. CDR3 DNA: TGTGCCAGCAGTTACGACAGGGACTATGGCTACACCTTC. Protein sequence: CASSYDRDYGYTF.

This clone was recorded only once. The J gene is TRBJ2-3, the V gene TRBV6-1; D unresolved. Germline V gives CDR1 MNHNS, CDR2 SASEGT. With 1 base removed from V and 0 bases from J, the gap between germline ends came to 11 bases. The CDR3 spans 16 residues. The CDR3 sequence is CASSEGSSSSTDTQYF. The CDR3 bases are TGTGCCAGCAGTGAAGGAAGTTCATCTAGCACAGATACGCAGTATTTT.

The V gene is TRBV7-3, the J gene TRBJ2-1; TRBD2 agrees at 12 bases. Germline V gives CDR1 SGHTA, CDR2 FQGTGA. The CDR3 runs 16 residues. V shed 6 bases and J 9 bases; nucleotides not matched to a gene: 12. In nucleotides, the CDR3 is TGTGCCAGCAGTCCGAGGACGACTAGCGGGAGCGGTGAGCAGTTCTTC. This codes for CASSPRTTSGSGEQFF.

CDR3 bases: TGTGCCAGCGAAACGGGGGTAGACCTCCACTTT. This encodes CASETGVDLHF. The chain couples TRBV2 to TRBJ1-6, with D tentatively TRBD1 (5 bases). This CDR3 contains 11 residues. Trimming cost V 8 bases and J 15 bases, with 14 bases left between them. Germline V lookup: CDR1 SNHLY, CDR2 FYNNEI.

This clone was counted a few times. The V and J genes are TRBV7-9 and TRBJ2-7, with TRBD1 matching over 11 bases. The CDR3 totals 16 residues. After removal of 0 bases from V and 7 bases from J, the junction contained 8 bases not matched to a gene. CDR1 is SEHNR and CDR2 is FQNEAQ in the germline V gene (reference sequence). The CDR3 coding sequence is TGTGCCAGCAGCTTAGCCCCAGGACAGGGGGCGGGAGAGCAGTACGTC. Amino acid sequence: CASSLAPGQGAGEQYV.

This clone has just one count. The chain joins TRBV5-1 to TRBJ2-1; TRBD2 aligns across 13 bases. CDR1 is SGHRS, CDR2 YFSETQ, per germline. The CDR3 is made up of 15 amino acids. Trimming took 2 bases from V and 5 from J; bases not matched to a gene: 1. CDR3 loop: CASSLLAGGDNEQFF. The CDR3 nucleotides read TGCGCCAGCAGCTTACTAGCGGGAGGGGACAATGAGCAGTTCTTC.

This chain links TRBV25-1 with TRBJ1-1; D not certain. CDR1 is MGHDK and CDR2 is SYGVNS in the germline V gene. The CDR3 is 14 residues long. Between the trimmed V and J ends, which lost 0 bases and 4 bases, there was a span of 9 bases. In nucleotides, the CDR3 is TGTGCCAGCAGTGAATATCCCGAGGGCACTGAAGCTTTCTTT. As protein: CASSEYPEGTEAFF.

J is TRBJ2-2 and V is TRBV9, with D unresolved. Germline CDR1 and CDR2: SGDLS and YYNGEE. Trimming cost V 2 bases and J 1 base, with 9 bases left between them. CDR3 size: 15 residues. Here the CDR3 DNA reads TGTGCCAGCAGCGTGACTGGGGTGAACACCGGGGAGCTGTTTTTT. Translation gives CASSVTGVNTGELFF.

The V call is TRBV2, the J call TRBJ2-5, with D possibly matching TRBD1 (6 bases). Trimming removed 5 bases at V and 3 bases at J, with 10 bases between. Germline CDR1 SNHLY, CDR2 FYNNEI. CDR3 length: 13 residues. The CDR3 DNA is TGTGCCAGCAGTAAGAGGACAGAAGAGACCCAGTACTTC. This encodes CASSKRTEETQYF. Looking up the rest from reference TRBV2 and TRBJ2-5 gives the full variable domain: EPEVTQTPSHQVTQMGQEVILRCVPISNHLYFYWYRQILGQKVEFLVSFYNNEISEKSEIFDDQFSVERPDGSNFTLKIRSTKLEDSAMYFCASSKRTEETQYFGPGTRLLVL.

The chain uses TRBV5-1 and TRBJ2-1; a weak D match, TRBD1 (6 bases). Germline V lookup: CDR1 SGHRS, CDR2 YFSETQ. The CDR3 runs to 15 residues. The V gene lost 4 bases and the J gene lost 0 bases, with 11 bases spanning the gap. The CDR3 nucleotides read TGCGCCAGCAGCATAAGGACAGACTCCTACAATGAGCAGTTCTTC. Protein sequence: CASSIRTDSYNEQFF.

The rearrangement links TRBV23-1 to TRBJ2-7; 10 bases agree with TRBD2. TRBV23-1 is identified as an open reading frame with a role that is uncertain. The CDR3 totals 17 residues. The J segment lost 6 bases and the V segment lost 0 bases, leaving 11 bases of the junction unmatched. The CDR3 nucleotides are TGCGCCAGCAGTCAATCCCCCGTGATAGCGGGAGGTCCCGAGCAGTACTTC. It codes for CASSQSPVIAGGPEQYF.

This chain connects TRBV27 to TRBJ2-1; 7 bases align to TRBD1. The trim removed 6 bases at V and 8 bases at J, leaving 19 bases unmatched. The CDR3 sequence is 17 residues long. Per the germline V gene, CDR1 is MNHEY and CDR2 is SMNVEV (reference sequence). Written as DNA, the CDR3 is TGTGCCAGCAGCCGATCAAGGGGGCAAAACGCCATGGATGAGCAGTTCTTC. Translated, it gives CASSRSRGQNAMDEQFF.

The rearrangement joins TRBV7-3 to TRBJ2-2; D is undetermined. Trimming left V 1 base short and J 7 bases short, with 4 bases between. The CDR3 runs 12 residues. The germline V gene has CDR1 SGHTA and CDR2 FQGTGA. The CDR3 nucleotides are TGTGCCAGCAGCTTAAGGGGCGGGGAGCTGTTTTTT. Encoded protein: CASSLRGGELFF. The whole variable domain, filled in from reference TRBV7-3 and TRBJ2-2, reads GAGVSQTPSNKVTEKGKYVELRCDPISGHTALYWYRQSLGQGPEFLIYFQGTGAADDSGLPNDRFFAVRPEGSVSTLKIQRTERGDSAVYLCASSLRGGELFFGEGSRLTVL.

J is TRBJ2-3 and V is TRBV29-1, with TRBD2 identical over 14 bases. In germline, CDR1 is SQVTM, CDR2 ANQGSEA. The CDR3 is made up of 18 amino acids. V dropped 4 bases and J dropped 1; count of bases not matched to a gene: 10. The chain's CDR3 is CSVVRGLAGVEGTDTQYF. The CDR3 DNA sequence: TGCAGCGTTGTGAGGGGACTAGCGGGAGTGGAAGGCACAGATACGCAGTATTTT.

The chain uses TRBV5-1 and TRBJ2-1, with D maybe TRBD2 (5 bases). This CDR3 region has 14 residues. From germline, CDR1 is SGHRS and CDR2 YFSETQ. Deletions cut 4 bases from V and 4 bases from J, with 12 bases between. The CDR3 DNA reads TGCGCCAGCAGCCCGGACGGGATATACAATGAGCAGTTCTTC. It yields the protein CASSPDGIYNEQFF.

This clone came up a few times. In DNA, the CDR3 is TGTGCCAGCTCACCATCGACAGGGGATGAAGAAAAACTGTTTTTT. It codes for CASSPSTGDEEKLFF. The chain uses TRBV18 and TRBJ1-4; 8 nucleotides align to TRBD1. With 2 bases clipped from V and 8 bases from J, the junction kept 7 bases outside the gene matches. The CDR3 covers 15 residues. Per the germline V gene, CDR1 is KGHSH and CDR2 is LQKENI.

This clone was seen a single time. The chain recombines TRBV18 with TRBJ2-1; maybe TRBD2 (6 bases). Germline V gives CDR1 KGHSH, CDR2 LQKENI. The germline V and J ends were trimmed by 2 bases and 6 bases, with 20 bases remaining between them. The CDR3 extends over 17 amino acids. The CDR3 sequence: CASSPAPRAGPLNEQFF. CDR3 nucleotide sequence: TGTGCCAGCTCACCAGCCCCAAGAGCGGGTCCCCTCAATGAGCAGTTCTTC. Full variable domain (rest looked up from reference TRBV18 and TRBJ2-1): NAGVMQNPRHLVRRRGQEARLRCSPMKGHSHVYWYRQLPEEGLKFMVYLQKENIIDESGMPKERFSAEFPKEGPSILRIQQVVRGDSAAYFCASSPAPRAGPLNEQFFGPGTRLTVL.

The rearrangement uses TRBV11-2 and TRBJ1-2; 7 nucleotides agree with TRBD1. After removal of 2 bases from V and 4 bases from J, the junction contained 4 bases not matched to a gene. The CDR3 covers 14 residues. Per the germline V gene, CDR1 is SGHAT and CDR2 is FQNNGV. CDR3 in DNA: TGTGCCAGCAGCTTACAGGGGGAGGGCTATGGCTACACCTTC. Its translation: CASSLQGEGYGYTF.

This sequence joins TRBV4-1 and TRBJ1-3, with D uncertain. Germline V gives CDR1 MGHRA, CDR2 YSYEKL. This CDR3 is built from 20 residues. Trimming left V 3 bases short and J 0 bases short, with 24 bases between. Here the CDR3 reads CASSHGRGRTDPHSGNTIYF. Here the CDR3 DNA reads TGCGCCAGCAGCCACGGGAGAGGACGGACGGATCCCCACTCTGGAAACACCATATATTTT.

V is TRBV7-2 and J is TRBJ2-2; 11 bases fit TRBD2. The CDR3 has 15 amino acids. The V segment lost 1 base and the J segment 5 bases; nucleotides outside the gene matches: 0. Germline V CDR1 and CDR2: SGHTA, FQGNSA. The CDR3 DNA is TGTGCCAGCAGCTTAGGGACTAGCGGGACCGGGGAGCTGTTTTTT. As protein: CASSLGTSGTGELFF.

V is TRBV18 and J is TRBJ2-7; no reliable D call. Germline lookup yields CDR1 KGHSH and CDR2 LQKENI. The CDR3 contains 15 residues. Trimming cost V 1 base and J 1 base, with 11 bases left between them. CDR3 nucleotides: TGTGCCAGCTCACCACATCGCGGCCCGTCCTACGAGCAGTACGTC. Translation gives CASSPHRGPSYEQYV.

Note on this clone: At the DNA level, this CDR3 is encoded by other sequences in the same sample as well. This rearrangement joins TRBV7-8 to TRBJ1-1; 8 bases match TRBD1. Germline trimming cut 1 base from V and 0 bases from J; bases unmatched to any gene: 7. Germline V gene lookup returns CDR1 SGHVS and CDR2 FQNEAQ. The CDR3 consists of 17 residues. CDR3 amino acids: CASSLESGGGLNTEAFF. The CDR3 bases are TGTGCCAGCAGCTTAGAGTCAGGGGGCGGTCTGAACACTGAAGCTTTCTTT.